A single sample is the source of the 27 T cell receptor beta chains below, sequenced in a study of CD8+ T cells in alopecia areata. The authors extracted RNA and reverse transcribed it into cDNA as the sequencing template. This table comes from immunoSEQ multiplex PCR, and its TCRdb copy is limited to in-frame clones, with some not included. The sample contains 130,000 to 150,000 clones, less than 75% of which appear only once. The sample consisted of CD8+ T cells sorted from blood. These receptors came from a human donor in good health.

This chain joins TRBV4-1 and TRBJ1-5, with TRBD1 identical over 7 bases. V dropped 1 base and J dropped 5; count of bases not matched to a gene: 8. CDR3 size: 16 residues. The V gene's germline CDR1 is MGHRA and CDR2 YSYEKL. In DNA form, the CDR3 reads TGCGCCAGCAGCCAAGTTTGGACAGGCGGCCATCAGCCCCAGCATTTT. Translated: CASSQVWTGGHQPQHF.

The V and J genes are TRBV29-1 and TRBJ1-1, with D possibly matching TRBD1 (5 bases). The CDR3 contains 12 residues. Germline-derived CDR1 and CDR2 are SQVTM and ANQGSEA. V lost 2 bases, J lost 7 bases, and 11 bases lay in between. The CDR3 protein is CSVEIRGREAFF. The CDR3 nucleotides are TGCAGCGTTGAAATAAGGGGCCGTGAAGCTTTCTTT.

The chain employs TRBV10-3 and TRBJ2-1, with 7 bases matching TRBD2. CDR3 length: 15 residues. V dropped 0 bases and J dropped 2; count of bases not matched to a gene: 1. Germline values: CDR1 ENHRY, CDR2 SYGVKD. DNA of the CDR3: TGTGCCATCAGTGAGTCGCTAGCGGCCTACAATGAGCAGTTCTTC. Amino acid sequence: CAISESLAAYNEQFF.

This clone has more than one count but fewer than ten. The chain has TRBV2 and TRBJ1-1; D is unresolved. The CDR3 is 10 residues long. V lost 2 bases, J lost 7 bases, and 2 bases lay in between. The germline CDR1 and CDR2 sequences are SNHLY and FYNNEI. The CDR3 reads CASSEIEAFF. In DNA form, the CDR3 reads TGTGCCAGCAGTGAAATTGAAGCTTTCTTT.

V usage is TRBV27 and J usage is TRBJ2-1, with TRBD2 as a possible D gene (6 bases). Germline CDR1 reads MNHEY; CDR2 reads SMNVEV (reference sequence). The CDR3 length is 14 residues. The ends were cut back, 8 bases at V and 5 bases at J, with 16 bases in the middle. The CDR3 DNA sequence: TGTGCCAGCGGGGATTCGGGACTCCACAATGAGCAGTTCTTC. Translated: CASGDSGLHNEQFF.

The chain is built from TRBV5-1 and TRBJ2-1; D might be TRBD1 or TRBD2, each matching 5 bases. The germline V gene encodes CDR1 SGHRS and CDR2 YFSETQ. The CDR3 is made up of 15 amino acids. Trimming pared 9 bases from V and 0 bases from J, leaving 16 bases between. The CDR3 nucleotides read TGCGCCACAAAAACCGGGACCGACTCCTACAATGAGCAGTTCTTC. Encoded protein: CATKTGTDSYNEQFF.

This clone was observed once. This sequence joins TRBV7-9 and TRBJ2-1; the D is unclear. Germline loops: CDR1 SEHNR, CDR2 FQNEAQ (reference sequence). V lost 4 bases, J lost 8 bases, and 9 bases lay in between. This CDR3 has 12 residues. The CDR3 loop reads CASSSSWDEQFF. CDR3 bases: TGTGCCAGCAGCTCATCTTGGGATGAGCAGTTCTTC.

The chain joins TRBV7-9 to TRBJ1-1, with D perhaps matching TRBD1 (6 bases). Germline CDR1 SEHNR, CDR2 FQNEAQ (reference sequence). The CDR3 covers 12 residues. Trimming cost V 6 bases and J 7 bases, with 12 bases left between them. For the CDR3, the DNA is TGTGCCAGCAGGCCCGGGGGCCTTGAAGCTTTCTTT. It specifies CASRPGGLEAFF.

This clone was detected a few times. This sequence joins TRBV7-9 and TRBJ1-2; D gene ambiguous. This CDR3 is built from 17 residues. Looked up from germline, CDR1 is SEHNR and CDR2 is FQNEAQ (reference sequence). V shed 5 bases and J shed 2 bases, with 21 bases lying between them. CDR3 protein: CASSPPLRKKTNYGYTF. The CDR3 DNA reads TGTGCCAGCAGCCCCCCTCTTCGGAAGAAGACCAACTATGGCTACACCTTC.

The CDR3 is CASSLAGRITIFSGANVLTF. The CDR3 nucleotides are TGTGCCAGCAGCTTAGCGGGCCGAATCACCATTTTCTCTGGGGCCAACGTCCTGACTTTC. The rearrangement joins TRBV5-4 to TRBJ2-6; tentative D call: TRBD2 (6 bases). CDR3 length: 20 amino acids. Looked up from germline, CDR1 is SGHNT and CDR2 is YYREEE (reference sequence). Trimming stripped 2 bases from V and 0 bases from J, with 21 bases between.

CDR3 DNA: TGTGCCAGCAAACGGGCCCCCTCTGGGGCCAACGTCCTGACTTTC. It translates to CASKRAPSGANVLTF. This rearrangement joins TRBV5-6 to TRBJ2-6; D is uncertain. V dropped 6 bases and J dropped 0 bases, with 10 bases sitting between them. This CDR3 has 15 amino acids. Germline CDR1 and CDR2: SGHDT and YYEEEE.

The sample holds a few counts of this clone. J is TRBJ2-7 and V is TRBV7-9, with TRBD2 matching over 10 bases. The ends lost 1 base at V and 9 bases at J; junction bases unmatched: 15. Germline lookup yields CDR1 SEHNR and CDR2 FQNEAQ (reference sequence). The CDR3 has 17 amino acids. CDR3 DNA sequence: TGTGCCAGCAGCTTAGGGGTTCGGACTAGCGGTTCTTCGGGGCAGTACTTC. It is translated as CASSLGVRTSGSSGQYF.

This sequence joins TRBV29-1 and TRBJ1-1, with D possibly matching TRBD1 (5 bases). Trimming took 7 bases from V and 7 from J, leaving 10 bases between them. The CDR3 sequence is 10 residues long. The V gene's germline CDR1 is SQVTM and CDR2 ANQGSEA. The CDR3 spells CSAREDEAFF. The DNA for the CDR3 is TGCAGCGCCAGGGAGGATGAAGCTTTCTTT.

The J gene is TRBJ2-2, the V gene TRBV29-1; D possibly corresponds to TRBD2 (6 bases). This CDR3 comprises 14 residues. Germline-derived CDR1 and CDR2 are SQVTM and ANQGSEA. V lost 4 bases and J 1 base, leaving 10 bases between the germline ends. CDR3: CSVAEGLNTGELFF. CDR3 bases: TGCAGCGTTGCGGAGGGATTGAACACCGGGGAGCTGTTTTTT.

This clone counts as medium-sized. CDR3 in amino acids: CASSQDGNQETQYF. The DNA for the CDR3 is TGTGCCAGCAGCCAGGACGGCAACCAAGAGACCCAGTACTTC. This chain joins TRBV7-8 and TRBJ2-5; D gene ambiguous. Germline V gene sequence: CDR1 SGHVS, CDR2 FQNEAQ. The V gene lost 5 bases and the J gene lost 0 bases, with 10 bases spanning the gap. The CDR3 runs 14 residues.

Here the CDR3 reads CASSESGKPNEQFF. In DNA, the CDR3 is TGTGCCAGCAGCGAGAGCGGGAAACCCAATGAGCAGTTCTTC. The chain joins TRBV27 to TRBJ2-1; 7 bases are shared with TRBD2. Germline V gene lookup returns CDR1 MNHEY and CDR2 SMNVEV (reference sequence). CDR3 size: 14 residues. The V segment lost 6 bases and the J segment 6 bases; nucleotides outside the gene matches: 8.

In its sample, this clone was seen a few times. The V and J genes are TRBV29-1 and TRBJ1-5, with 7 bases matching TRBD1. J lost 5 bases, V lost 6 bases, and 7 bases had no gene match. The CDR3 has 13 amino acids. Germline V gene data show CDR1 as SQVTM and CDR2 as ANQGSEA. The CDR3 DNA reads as TGCAGCGTATTTACAGGGGAAGATCAGCCCCAGCATTTT. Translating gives CSVFTGEDQPQHF.

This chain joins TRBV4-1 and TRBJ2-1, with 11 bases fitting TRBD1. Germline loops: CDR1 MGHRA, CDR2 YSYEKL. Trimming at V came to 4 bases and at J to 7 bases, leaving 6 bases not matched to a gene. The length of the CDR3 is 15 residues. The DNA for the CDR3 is TGCGCCAGCAGCCTTTGGGACAGGGGGGATAATGAGCAGTTCTTC. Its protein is CASSLWDRGDNEQFF.

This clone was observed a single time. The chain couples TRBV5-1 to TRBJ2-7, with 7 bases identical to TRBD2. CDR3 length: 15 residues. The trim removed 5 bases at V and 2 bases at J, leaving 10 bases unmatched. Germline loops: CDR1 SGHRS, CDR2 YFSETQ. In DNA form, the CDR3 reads TGCGCCAGCAGGTACGACTCTAGCGGAGCCTACGAGCAGTACTTC. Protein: CASRYDSSGAYEQYF. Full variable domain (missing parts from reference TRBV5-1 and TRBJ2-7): KAGVTQTPRYLIKTRGQQVTLSCSPISGHRSVSWYQQTPGQGLQFLFEYFSETQRNKGNFPGRFSGRQFSNSRSEMNVSTLELGDSALYLCASRYDSSGAYEQYFGPGTRLTVT.

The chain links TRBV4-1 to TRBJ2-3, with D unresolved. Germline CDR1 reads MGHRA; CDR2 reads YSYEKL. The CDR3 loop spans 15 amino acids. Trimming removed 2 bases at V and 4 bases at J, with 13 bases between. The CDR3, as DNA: TGCGCCAGCAGCCAACCTGACCCACTTCCAGATACGCAGTATTTT. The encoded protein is CASSQPDPLPDTQYF.

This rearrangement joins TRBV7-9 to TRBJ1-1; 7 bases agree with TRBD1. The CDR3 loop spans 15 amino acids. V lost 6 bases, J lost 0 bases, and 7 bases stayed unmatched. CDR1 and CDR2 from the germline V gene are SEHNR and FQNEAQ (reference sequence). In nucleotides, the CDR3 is TGTGCCAGCAGAATTATGACAGGGATGAACACTGAAGCTTTCTTT. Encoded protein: CASRIMTGMNTEAFF. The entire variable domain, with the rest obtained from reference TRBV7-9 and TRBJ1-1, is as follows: DTGVSQNPRHKITKRGQNVTFRCDPISEHNRLYWYRQTLGQGPEFLTYFQNEAQLEKSRLLSDRFSAERPKGSFSTLEIQRTEQGDSAMYLCASRIMTGMNTEAFFGQGTRLTVV.

The CDR3 region has the DNA TGTGCCAGCAGTTACGTAACGGGAGGGCACGAGCAGTACTTC. Residues: CASSYVTGGHEQYF. V is TRBV6-5 and J is TRBJ2-7; 8 bases map to TRBD2. CDR3 length equals 14 residues. Per germline, CDR1 MNHEY and CDR2 SVGAGI. With V trimmed by 2 bases and J by 5 bases, 5 bases remained unmatched.

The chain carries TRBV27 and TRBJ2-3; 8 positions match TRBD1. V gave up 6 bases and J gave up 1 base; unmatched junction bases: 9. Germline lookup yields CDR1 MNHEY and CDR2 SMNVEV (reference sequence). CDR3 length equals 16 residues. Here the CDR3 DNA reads TGTGCCAGCAGCCGCTACCAGGGGGCTCGCACAGATACGCAGTATTTT. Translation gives CASSRYQGARTDTQYF.

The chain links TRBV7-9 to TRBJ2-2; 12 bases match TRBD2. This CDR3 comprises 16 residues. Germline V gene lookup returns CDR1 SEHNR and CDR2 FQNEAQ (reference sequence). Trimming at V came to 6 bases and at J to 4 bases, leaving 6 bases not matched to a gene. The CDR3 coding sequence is TGTGCCAGCAGGACCACTAGCGGGAGGCCCACCGGGGAGCTGTTTTTT. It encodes CASRTTSGRPTGELFF.

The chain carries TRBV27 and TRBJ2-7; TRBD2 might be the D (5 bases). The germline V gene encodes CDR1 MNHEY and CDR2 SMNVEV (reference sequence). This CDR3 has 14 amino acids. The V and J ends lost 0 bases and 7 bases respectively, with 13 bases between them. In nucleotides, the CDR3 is TGTGCCAGCAGTTTATCGGCGGGCTTCGGGGAGCAGTACTTC. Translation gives CASSLSAGFGEQYF.

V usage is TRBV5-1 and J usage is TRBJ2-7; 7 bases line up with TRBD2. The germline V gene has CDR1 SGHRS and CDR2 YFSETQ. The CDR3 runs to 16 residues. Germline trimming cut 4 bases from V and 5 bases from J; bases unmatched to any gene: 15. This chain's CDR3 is CASSPIGRTRNDEQYF. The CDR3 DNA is TGCGCCAGCAGCCCAATAGGGAGGACTAGGAACGACGAGCAGTACTTC.

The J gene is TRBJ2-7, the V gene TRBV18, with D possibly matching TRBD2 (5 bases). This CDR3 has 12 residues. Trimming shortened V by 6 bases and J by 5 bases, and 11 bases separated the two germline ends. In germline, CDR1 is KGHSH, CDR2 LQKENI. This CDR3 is CASSLAGDEQYF. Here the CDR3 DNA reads TGTGCCAGCTCCCTAGCAGGCGACGAGCAGTACTTC.